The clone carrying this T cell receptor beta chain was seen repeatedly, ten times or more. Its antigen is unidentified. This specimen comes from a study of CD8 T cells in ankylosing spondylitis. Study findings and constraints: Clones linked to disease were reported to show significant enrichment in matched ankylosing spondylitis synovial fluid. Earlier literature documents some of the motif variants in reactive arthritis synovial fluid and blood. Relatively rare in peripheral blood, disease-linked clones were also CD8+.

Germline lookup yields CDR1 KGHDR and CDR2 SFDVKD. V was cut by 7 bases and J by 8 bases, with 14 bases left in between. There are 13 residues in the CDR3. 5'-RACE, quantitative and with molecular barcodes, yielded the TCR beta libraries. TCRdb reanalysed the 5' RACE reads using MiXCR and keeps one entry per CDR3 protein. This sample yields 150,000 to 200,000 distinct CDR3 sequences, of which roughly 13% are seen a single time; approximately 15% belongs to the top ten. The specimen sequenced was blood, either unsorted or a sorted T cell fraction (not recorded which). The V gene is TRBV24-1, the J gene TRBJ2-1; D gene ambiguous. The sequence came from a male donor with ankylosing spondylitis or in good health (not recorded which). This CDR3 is CATRDPRFDEQFF. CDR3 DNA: TGTGCCACCAGGGACCCCAGGTTCGATGAGCAGTTCTTC.